Listed below are T cell receptor beta chains from one sample, sequenced in a study of blood T cell repertoires in COVID-19. Clones were read by immunoSEQ multiplex PCR, and TCRdb kept only the in-frame ones, dropping some. The sample carries roughly 92,000 clones, approximately 86% recorded once. The sequencing input was peripheral blood. Receptors originate from a man aged 50 to 59 with acute or convalescent COVID-19. The CDR3 runs from the conserved cysteine through the conserved F or W. D genes are given only for firm matches. Not every row has a clone size; where given, it reads once, few, many or a size class.

len: 14
d_gene: TRBD2
j_gene: TRBJ2-7
v_gene: TRBV10-3
abundance: .
CDR3nt: TGTGCCATCAGTGAGCTAGCGGGGGCCGACGAGCAGTACTTC
CDR3aa: CAISELAGADEQYF

len: 15
d_gene: TRBD1
j_gene: TRBJ2-5
v_gene: TRBV5-4
abundance: .
CDR3nt: TGTGCCAGCAGCCCCCGGGACAGGGCAGGAGAGACCCAGTACTTC
CDR3aa: CASSPRDRAGETQYF

len: 17
d_gene: TRBD1
j_gene: TRBJ1-5
v_gene: TRBV23-1
abundance: .
CDR3nt: TGCGCCAGCAGTCAAAGGAGGACAGGGCCCCCGTATCAGCCCCAGCATTTT
CDR3aa: CASSQRRTGPPYQPQHF

len: 17
d_gene: TRBD1
j_gene: TRBJ2-3
v_gene: TRBV11-2
abundance: .
CDR3nt: TGTGCCAGCAGCTATGTTATGGACAGGGGCAACACAGATACGCAGTATTTT
CDR3aa: CASSYVMDRGNTDTQYF

len: 16
d_gene: TRBD2
j_gene: TRBJ2-2
v_gene: TRBV11-3
abundance: .
CDR3nt: TGTGCCAGCAGCCGAGGGACTAGTACGAACACCGGGGAGCTGTTTTTT
CDR3aa: CASSRGTSTNTGELFF

len: 15
d_gene: TRBD2
j_gene: TRBJ2-7
v_gene: TRBV24-1
abundance: .
CDR3nt: TGTGCCACCAGTGAAACCGGGACTAGCTTGGGCGAGCAGTACTTC
CDR3aa: CATSETGTSLGEQYF

len: 13
d_gene: TRBD1
j_gene: TRBJ1-2
v_gene: TRBV29-1
abundance: few
CDR3nt: TGCAGCGTTGACGACAGGGGTCAGGGTGGCTACACCTTC
CDR3aa: CSVDDRGQGGYTF

len: 15
d_gene: .
j_gene: TRBJ1-1
v_gene: TRBV6-5
abundance: .
CDR3nt: TGTGCCAGCAGTTACGGGTCCCGGGGGAGCACTGAAGCTTTCTTT
CDR3aa: CASSYGSRGSTEAFF

len: 15
d_gene: .
j_gene: TRBJ2-1
v_gene: TRBV7-9
abundance: .
CDR3nt: TGTGCCAGCAGCTTATTAGCGCCAAGTTACAATGAGCAGTTCTTC
CDR3aa: CASSLLAPSYNEQFF

len: 14
d_gene: .
j_gene: TRBJ2-1
v_gene: TRBV4-1
abundance: .
CDR3nt: TGCGCCAGCAGCCAAGCCCCTCCACTAGGTCATTTGTTCTTC
CDR3aa: CASSQAPPLGHLFF

len: 16
d_gene: TRBD1
j_gene: TRBJ2-1
v_gene: TRBV19
abundance: .
CDR3nt: TGTGCCAGTAGTAAGGTGGGGACAGGGGGCTACAATGAGCAGTTCTTC
CDR3aa: CASSKVGTGGYNEQFF

len: 16
d_gene: .
j_gene: TRBJ2-6
v_gene: TRBV6-5
abundance: .
CDR3nt: TGTGCCAGCAGTTACTCGATTGCGTCTGGGGCCAACGTCCTGACTTTC
CDR3aa: CASSYSIASGANVLTF

len: 17
d_gene: TRBD2
j_gene: TRBJ2-3
v_gene: TRBV5-6
abundance: .
CDR3nt: TGTGCCAGCAGCTTGTCTGGGGGAGGGCTACCCACAGATACGCAGTATTTT
CDR3aa: CASSLSGGGLPTDTQYF

len: 15
d_gene: TRBD2
j_gene: TRBJ2-3
v_gene: TRBV19
abundance: .
CDR3nt: TGTGCCAGTAGGACTAGCGGGAGGGCCTCAGATACGCAGTATTTT
CDR3aa: CASRTSGRASDTQYF

len: 16
d_gene: .
j_gene: TRBJ1-1
v_gene: TRBV4-1
abundance: .
CDR3nt: TGCGCCAGCAGCCCCCGGGACGGGAGCATGAACACTGAAGCTTTCTTT
CDR3aa: CASSPRDGSMNTEAFF

len: 15
d_gene: .
j_gene: TRBJ2-7
v_gene: TRBV28
abundance: .
CDR3nt: TGTGCCAGCAGAACACCGGGACGCGCGACAGGCGAGCAGTACTTC
CDR3aa: CASRTPGRATGEQYF

len: 17
d_gene: TRBD2
j_gene: TRBJ2-7
v_gene: TRBV19
abundance: .
CDR3nt: TGTGCCAGTAGAGACGGACTAGCGGGAGTATCAAGGGGCGAGCAGTACTTC
CDR3aa: CASRDGLAGVSRGEQYF

len: 16
d_gene: .
j_gene: TRBJ2-7
v_gene: TRBV5-6
abundance: .
CDR3nt: TGTGCCAGCAGCCCACCATCTACAGTTTTCAGCTACGAGCAGTACTTC
CDR3aa: CASSPPSTVFSYEQYF

len: 15
d_gene: TRBD1
j_gene: TRBJ2-7
v_gene: TRBV5-1
abundance: .
CDR3nt: TGCGCCAGCAGCTTGGAGGACAGGCCCGAGGAGGAGCAGTACTTC
CDR3aa: CASSLEDRPEEEQYF

len: 18
d_gene: TRBD1
j_gene: TRBJ1-6
v_gene: TRBV5-1
abundance: .
CDR3nt: TGCGCCAGCAGCTCGACTGGGACAGCGGCCTCCTATAATTCACCCCTCCACTTT
CDR3aa: CASSSTGTAASYNSPLHF

len: 15
d_gene: TRBD1
j_gene: TRBJ2-1
v_gene: TRBV27
abundance: .
CDR3nt: TGTGCCAGCAGTCATGGACAGGGTCGTAGCCATGAGCAGTTCTTC
CDR3aa: CASSHGQGRSHEQFF

len: 14
d_gene: .
j_gene: TRBJ2-7
v_gene: TRBV5-1
abundance: .
CDR3nt: TGCGCCAGCAGGCCTGACTCGAACTCCTACGAGCAGTACTTC
CDR3aa: CASRPDSNSYEQYF

len: 14
d_gene: .
j_gene: TRBJ1-5
v_gene: TRBV5-1
abundance: .
CDR3nt: TGCGCCAGCAGCTTGGAGACAGTTTATCAGCCCCAGCATTTT
CDR3aa: CASSLETVYQPQHF

len: 14
d_gene: .
j_gene: TRBJ2-7
v_gene: TRBV4-2
abundance: .
CDR3nt: TGTGCCAGCAGCCAAGATCAAGCGGACTACGAGCAGTACTTC
CDR3aa: CASSQDQADYEQYF

len: 14
d_gene: .
j_gene: TRBJ2-1
v_gene: TRBV7-2
abundance: few
CDR3nt: TGTGCCAGCAGCTTAGACCCTAGCGTAGGGGAGCAGTTCTTC
CDR3aa: CASSLDPSVGEQFF

len: 13
d_gene: .
j_gene: TRBJ1-1
v_gene: TRBV12-3/TRBV12-4
abundance: .
CDR3nt: TGTGCCAGCAAAAGACCGGGAGGCTCTGAAGCTTTCTTT
CDR3aa: CASKRPGGSEAFF

len: 15
d_gene: TRBD2
j_gene: TRBJ2-2
v_gene: TRBV29-1
abundance: once
CDR3nt: TGCAGCGTTAGAGTACTAGCGGGAGGTTCCGGGGAGCTGTTTTTT
CDR3aa: CSVRVLAGGSGELFF

len: 14
d_gene: .
j_gene: TRBJ2-1
v_gene: TRBV7-2
abundance: .
CDR3nt: TGTGCCAGCAGCTTAGTCGGGAAAGGCAATGAGCAGTTCTTC
CDR3aa: CASSLVGKGNEQFF

len: 15
d_gene: .
j_gene: TRBJ1-5
v_gene: TRBV6-5
abundance: .
CDR3nt: TGTGCCAGCAGTTACAATGTAAATAGCAATCAGCCCCAGCATTTT
CDR3aa: CASSYNVNSNQPQHF

len: 17
d_gene: TRBD1
j_gene: TRBJ2-2
v_gene: TRBV4-1
abundance: .
CDR3nt: TGCGCCAGCAGCCAGGGCAGGCAGGGGGCTAACACCGGGGAGCTGTTTTTT
CDR3aa: CASSQGRQGANTGELFF

len: 15
d_gene: TRBD2
j_gene: TRBJ2-1
v_gene: TRBV30
abundance: .
CDR3nt: TGTGCCTGGAGGCGGGGGACTAGCGCTTACAATGAGCAGTTCTTC
CDR3aa: CAWRRGTSAYNEQFF

len: 15
d_gene: TRBD2
j_gene: TRBJ2-5
v_gene: TRBV11-2
abundance: few
CDR3nt: TGTGCCAGCAGCTATAGCGGGAGGCCCCAAGAGACCCAGTACTTC
CDR3aa: CASSYSGRPQETQYF

len: 15
d_gene: TRBD2
j_gene: TRBJ2-1
v_gene: TRBV19
abundance: .
CDR3nt: TGTGCCAGTAGTATAGACGGGAGGGCTGGAAATGAGCAGTTCTTC
CDR3aa: CASSIDGRAGNEQFF

len: 14
d_gene: .
j_gene: TRBJ1-1
v_gene: TRBV10-2
abundance: once
CDR3nt: TGCGCCAGCAGTGATCAGGCGACGAACACTGAAGCTTTCTTT
CDR3aa: CASSDQATNTEAFF

len: 14
d_gene: TRBD2
j_gene: TRBJ2-6
v_gene: TRBV29-1
abundance: .
CDR3nt: TGCAGCGTGTGGGCGGGGGCTGGGGCCAACGTCCTGACTTTC
CDR3aa: CSVWAGAGANVLTF

len: 14
d_gene: .
j_gene: TRBJ1-2
v_gene: TRBV19
abundance: once
CDR3nt: TGTGCCAGTAGTAAGACAGGAGCTAACTATGGCTACACCTTC
CDR3aa: CASSKTGANYGYTF

len: 12
d_gene: .
j_gene: TRBJ2-7
v_gene: TRBV12-3/TRBV12-4
abundance: .
CDR3nt: TGTGCCAGCACCTCCTCCCCTACCGAGCAGTACTTC
CDR3aa: CASTSSPTEQYF

len: 14
d_gene: .
j_gene: TRBJ1-2
v_gene: TRBV27
abundance: .
CDR3nt: TGTGCCAGCAGTTTTGCCGGTGGTCGCTATGGCTACACCTTC
CDR3aa: CASSFAGGRYGYTF